This paragraph covers one TCR beta chain sequence. This sample is part of a study of T cell changes during pregnancy in multiple sclerosis. The CDR3 spans 15 residues. Germline trimming cut 0 bases from V and 6 bases from J; bases unmatched to any gene: 4. The germline CDR1 and CDR2 sequences are LGHNA and YNFKEQ. Using immunoSEQ multiplex PCR, the repertoire was profiled, and TCRdb retains in-frame clones only, with some absent. The sample has around 69,000 clones, 90% seen once. Sequencing used peripheral blood, obtained in the second trimester of pregnancy. The chain couples TRBV4-2 to TRBJ2-2, with TRBD2 matching 7 bases. This receptor was taken from a female donor in good health, enrolled as a control in a pregnancy study. The CDR3 DNA is TGTGCCAGCAGCCAAGACCGACTAGCCGCCGGGGAGCTGTTTTTT. Its protein is CASSQDRLAAGELFF.